These 20 T cell receptor beta chains originate from one sample sequenced in a study of cytomegalovirus exposure and HLA in healthy donors (dated 2017 in TCRdb). Library construction relied on the immunoSEQ multiplex PCR assay. A mixture of 60 forward primers for TCR Vbeta segments and 13 reverse primers for TCR Jbeta segments was used in the multiplex PCR. Sourced from immuneACCESS, this table was stored by TCRdb with only in-frame sequences that have V and J called. A share of the clones is absent; for the studies checked, an unresolved V gene accounts for under half, and the remainder has no known explanation. This sample gives around 170,000 clones in total; roughly 80% of them show up just once. The top ten hold around 0.46% of the sample. Sequencing input: PBMCs. The source is a woman in her forties or fifties in good health and CMV-seronegative.

The rearrangement uses TRBV9 and TRBJ1-1; 7 bases match TRBD1. From germline, CDR1 is SGDLS and CDR2 YYNGEE. The CDR3 extends over 15 amino acids. Germline trimming cut 0 bases from V and 1 base from J; bases unmatched to any gene: 3. This CDR3 is CASSVETGRNTEAFF. DNA of the CDR3: TGTGCCAGCAGCGTAGAGACAGGGCGGAACACTGAAGCTTTCTTT.

The rearrangement joins TRBV29-1 to TRBJ2-1, with 7 bases aligning to TRBD2. The CDR3 is made up of 14 amino acids. In germline, CDR1 is SQVTM, CDR2 ANQGSEA. With V trimmed by 6 bases and J by 5 bases, 10 bases remained unmatched. CDR3 in amino acids: CSVVGLAEDNEQFF. CDR3 sequence (DNA): TGCAGCGTGGTCGGCCTAGCGGAAGACAATGAGCAGTTCTTC.

The J gene is TRBJ2-2, the V gene TRBV9; TRBD2 matches at 7 bases. The germline V gene has CDR1 SGDLS and CDR2 YYNGEE. The CDR3 has 18 residues. Losses at the gene ends were 3 bases for V and 2 bases for J; bases not matched to a gene: 13. The CDR3 sequence: CASSAHIAGGANTGELFF. CDR3 coding DNA: TGTGCCAGCAGCGCCCACATAGCGGGCGGGGCCAACACCGGGGAGCTGTTTTTT.

The chain is built from TRBV18 and TRBJ2-7; 10 positions agree with TRBD1. Per germline, CDR1 KGHSH and CDR2 LQKENI. The CDR3 is made up of 15 amino acids. With V trimmed by 3 bases and J by 6 bases, 8 bases remained unmatched. CDR3 loop: CASSPTGQGPSEQYF. In nucleotides, the CDR3 is TGTGCCAGCTCACCTACGGGACAGGGGCCCTCCGAGCAGTACTTC.

The count of this clone is one. The V and J genes are TRBV5-4 and TRBJ2-1, with 10 positions matching TRBD2. The CDR3 runs to 16 residues. J gave up 2 bases and V 4 bases, and 6 bases lay outside the gene matches. Germline assignment: CDR1 SGHNT and CDR2 YYREEE (reference sequence). Written as DNA, the CDR3 is TGTGCCAGCAGCCCCAGAGCGGGAGGGCCCTACAATGAGCAGTTCTTC. It codes for CASSPRAGGPYNEQFF.

The chain recombines TRBV5-4 with TRBJ2-7, with D possibly being TRBD2 (6 bases). The CDR3 loop spans 14 amino acids. Germline-derived CDR1 and CDR2 are SGHNT and YYREEE (reference sequence). The V end lost 3 bases, the J end lost 2 bases, and 12 bases lay between the germline ends. The CDR3 DNA is TGTGCCAGCAGCTACTCTCCGGGGGCCTACGAGCAGTACTTC. Encoded protein: CASSYSPGAYEQYF.

The chain is built from TRBV30 and TRBJ2-5; 7 bases line up with TRBD2. The trim removed 2 bases at V and 5 bases at J, leaving 8 bases unmatched. The CDR3 runs to 14 residues. The germline gives CDR1 GTSNPN, CDR2 SVGIG (reference sequence). DNA for the CDR3: TGTGCCTGGAGTCTATGGGGAGGGCCTGAGACCCAGTACTTC. Encoded protein: CAWSLWGGPETQYF.

This chain links TRBV5-8 with TRBJ2-6; TRBD2 is a possible D gene (6 bases). V lost 5 bases and J 0 bases, leaving 15 bases between the germline ends. This CDR3 contains 17 residues. Germline V gives CDR1 SGHTS, CDR2 YDEGEE. CDR3 region: CASSYASRDSGANVLTF. The CDR3, as DNA: TGTGCCAGCAGTTACGCTTCGCGGGACTCTGGGGCCAACGTCCTGACTTTC.

V usage is TRBV27 and J usage is TRBJ2-2; 8 bases are a match to TRBD1. Trimming at V came to 10 bases and at J to 8 bases, leaving 12 bases not matched to a gene. CDR1 and CDR2 (germline): MNHEY, SMNVEV (reference sequence). The CDR3 extends over 14 amino acids. The CDR3: CATAPDRAWGELFF. CDR3 bases: TGTGCCACGGCACCGGACAGGGCATGGGGGGAGCTGTTTTTT.

V and J are TRBV28 and TRBJ1-3; 8 bases align to TRBD1. Trimming cost V 5 bases and J 4 bases; bases outside gene matches: 10. Germline-derived CDR1 and CDR2 are MDHEN and SYDVKM. This CDR3 comprises 16 residues. CDR3 DNA sequence: TGTGCCAGCAGTCCACAGCTCCGACAGGGGGGAAACACCATATATTTT. This sequence encodes CASSPQLRQGGNTIYF.

This clone was observed a few times. The genes are TRBV7-9 and TRBJ1-2, with 11 bases aligning to TRBD1. Trimming at V came to 10 bases and at J to 3 bases, leaving 4 bases not matched to a gene. The germline gives CDR1 SEHNR, CDR2 FQNEAQ (reference sequence). This CDR3 spans 13 amino acids. The CDR3 spells CATRDRGDYGYTF. CDR3 DNA sequence: TGTGCCACCAGGGACAGGGGGGACTATGGCTACACCTTC.

This chain joins TRBV9 and TRBJ1-2, with 9 bases aligning to TRBD1. The ends lost 4 bases at V and 5 bases at J; junction bases unmatched: 6. Germline CDR1 SGDLS, CDR2 YYNGEE. The CDR3 sequence is 14 residues long. The CDR3 sequence: CASSTGGAGYGYTF. The CDR3 nucleotides read TGTGCCAGCAGCACAGGGGGCGCAGGATATGGCTACACCTTC.

This chain joins TRBV6-1 and TRBJ1-1; 8 nucleotides match TRBD1. This CDR3 has 13 residues. CDR1 is MNHNS and CDR2 is SASEGT in the germline V gene. Trimming cost V 6 bases and J 6 bases; bases outside gene matches: 6. CDR3 DNA sequence: TGTGCCAGCAGGACCAGGGGGCGGCCTGAAGCTTTCTTT. Translation gives CASRTRGRPEAFF.

This chain connects TRBV14 to TRBJ2-7, with D uncertain. Between the trimmed V and J ends, which lost 1 base and 0 bases, there was a span of 22 bases. This CDR3 comprises 19 residues. In germline, CDR1 is SGHDN, CDR2 FVKESK. CDR3 in DNA: TGTGCCAGCAGCCAAGTTCCGACTTCGACCCCCCTGCGCTCCTACGAGCAGTACTTC. This sequence encodes CASSQVPTSTPLRSYEQYF.

The gene calls are TRBV5-1 and TRBJ2-1, with 7 bases matching TRBD1. The CDR3 length is 16 residues. CDR1 SGHRS and CDR2 YFSETQ come from the germline V gene. Trimming cost V 4 bases and J 10 bases; bases outside gene matches: 17. CDR3 DNA: TGCGCCAGCAGCCTGGGGACAGAGGGCCTAAGCTGGGAGCAGTTCTTC. This gives the protein CASSLGTEGLSWEQFF.

V gene TRBV19 combines with J gene TRBJ2-7, with D unclear. Germline loops: CDR1 LNHDA, CDR2 SQIVND (reference sequence). V gave up 5 bases and J gave up 0 bases, with 8 bases separating them. The CDR3 has 13 residues. CDR3 nucleotide sequence: TGTGCCAGTAGTTTCGGGTCCTCCTACGAGCAGTACTTC. Its translation is CASSFGSSYEQYF.

V is TRBV29-1 and J is TRBJ2-1; 9 nucleotides agree with TRBD2. The CDR3 sequence is 16 residues long. The trim removed 7 bases at V and 6 bases at J, leaving 16 bases unmatched. Germline V CDR1 and CDR2: SQVTM, ANQGSEA. The CDR3 DNA follows: TGCAGCGCTCCCCTAGCGGGGCTGAGCCTAGTCAATGAGCAGTTCTTC. Protein product: CSAPLAGLSLVNEQFF.

The chain carries TRBV14 and TRBJ1-2, with D uncertain. The ends were cut back, 5 bases at V and 1 base at J, with 11 bases in the middle. CDR3 length equals 14 residues. Germline-derived CDR1 and CDR2 are SGHDN and FVKESK. The CDR3 nucleotides read TGTGCCAGCAGCTATGATACAGATAACTATGGCTACACCTTC. Its translation: CASSYDTDNYGYTF.

The genes are TRBV6-1 and TRBJ2-5; 8 nucleotides match TRBD2. The J segment lost 4 bases and the V segment lost 4 bases, leaving 8 bases of the junction unmatched. This CDR3 contains 15 residues. Germline V gene lookup returns CDR1 MNHNS and CDR2 SASEGT. This chain's CDR3 is CASSGGTSSPETQYF. CDR3 DNA sequence: TGTGCCAGCAGTGGAGGGACTAGTTCTCCAGAGACCCAGTACTTC.

V and J are TRBV19 and TRBJ1-5, with D perhaps TRBD1 (6 bases). CDR1 and CDR2 (germline): LNHDA, SQIVND (reference sequence). Trimming removed 3 bases at V and 6 bases at J, with 12 bases between. This CDR3 has 14 residues. Here the CDR3 reads CASSIGGGGQPQHF. In DNA, the CDR3 is TGTGCCAGTAGTATTGGAGGGGGGGGTCAGCCCCAGCATTTT.